A single sample is the source of the 21 T cell receptor beta chains below, sequenced in a study of OX40 agonist ivuxolimab in advanced cancers. The protocol was immunoSEQ multiplex PCR, while the TCRdb copy is restricted to in-frame clones and leaves out a portion. The sample includes about 100,000 clones, less than 95% of them seen just once. Sequences were derived from CD4+ or CD8+ T cells sorted from blood, sampled in a trial of the OX40 agonist ivuxolimab. These receptors came from an adult with an advanced solid tumor such as melanoma, head and neck, liver or kidney cancer.

The V and J genes are TRBV6-1 and TRBJ1-5, with D uncertain. The germline V gene encodes CDR1 MNHNS and CDR2 SASEGT. The CDR3 extends over 13 amino acids. V was trimmed by 0 bases and J by 3 bases, leaving 3 bases between them. This CDR3 reads CASSEANNQPQHF. The CDR3, as DNA: TGTGCCAGCAGTGAAGCAAACAATCAGCCCCAGCATTTT.

The rearrangement uses TRBV18 and TRBJ2-3, with D maybe TRBD2 (6 bases). Germline CDR1 KGHSH, CDR2 LQKENI. V lost 1 base to trimming and J lost 0 bases, with 11 bases between them. This CDR3 is 16 amino acids long. The DNA for the CDR3 is TGTGCCAGCTCACCACAATCGGGAGTAAGCACAGATACGCAGTATTTT. Translated, it gives CASSPQSGVSTDTQYF.

The rearrangement uses TRBV7-3 and TRBJ1-2, with D possibly matching TRBD1 (6 bases). This CDR3 spans 13 amino acids. V was trimmed by 5 bases and J by 8 bases, leaving 15 bases between them. Germline V CDR1 and CDR2: SGHTA, FQGTGA. The CDR3 spells CASSKKQGEGYTF. CDR3 DNA: TGTGCCAGCAGCAAAAAACAGGGTGAAGGCTACACCTTC.

The V gene is TRBV10-3, the J gene TRBJ1-1; D is possibly TRBD1 (6 bases). Trimming shortened V by 3 bases and J by 11 bases, and 25 bases separated the two germline ends. Germline CDR1 reads ENHRY; CDR2 reads SYGVKD. The CDR3 covers 16 residues. CDR3 DNA sequence: TGTGCCATCAGTGACCCCACAGGGCTTCTATCTAGTGTGGCTTTCTTT. Residues: CAISDPTGLLSSVAFF.

The chain recombines TRBV28 with TRBJ1-1; D may be TRBD1 (6 bases). Germline loops: CDR1 MDHEN, CDR2 SYDVKM. CDR3 length: 15 residues. Trimming took off 5 bases at V and 3 bases at J, with 16 bases between the two ends. The CDR3 here is CASSPLQGEYTEAFF. The CDR3 DNA is TGTGCCAGCAGTCCATTACAGGGAGAGTACACTGAAGCTTTCTTT.

This chain's CDR3 is CASSLGGATTSNQPQHF. In DNA, the CDR3 is TGCGCCAGCAGCCTGGGTGGAGCCACAACTAGCAATCAGCCCCAGCATTTT. The V and J genes are TRBV4-1 and TRBJ1-5; D not certain. There are 17 residues in the CDR3. Germline lookup yields CDR1 MGHRA and CDR2 YSYEKL. V lost 4 bases, J lost 0 bases, and 16 bases lay in between.

This sequence joins TRBV19 and TRBJ2-7; TRBD2 aligns across 8 bases. Germline CDR1 is LNHDA and CDR2 is SQIVND (reference sequence). V gave up 5 bases and J gave up 1 base; unmatched junction bases: 7. There are 15 residues in the CDR3. Here the CDR3 reads CASSLRLAKSYEQYF. DNA of the CDR3: TGTGCCAGTAGTCTTCGACTAGCGAAATCCTACGAGCAGTACTTC.

This chain links TRBV7-2 with TRBJ2-5; no firm D call. The J call may be in error: the DNA end matches TRBJ2-7 better. Germline-derived CDR1 and CDR2 are SGHTA and FQGNSA. This CDR3 has 14 residues. The CDR3 spells CASSLARQFYEQYF. The CDR3 DNA reads as TGTGCCAGCAGCTTAGCCAGGCAGTTCTACGAGCAGTACTTC.

This chain links TRBV7-2 with TRBJ1-3; D gene uncertain. V dropped 5 bases and J dropped 8 bases, with 13 bases sitting between them. The germline CDR1 and CDR2 sequences are SGHTA and FQGNSA. The length of the CDR3 is 13 residues. The CDR3 sequence is CASSVGLGDTIYF. In DNA form, the CDR3 reads TGTGCCAGCAGCGTAGGGTTGGGAGACACCATATATTTT.

The V and J genes are TRBV5-6 and TRBJ1-3; TRBD1 is a possible D gene (5 bases). V was shortened by 4 bases and J by 2 bases, with 10 bases between the two germline ends. The CDR3 consists of 14 residues. Germline-derived CDR1 and CDR2 are SGHDT and YYEEEE. This CDR3 reads CASSRGTAGNTIYF. As DNA, the CDR3 is TGTGCCAGCAGCAGAGGGACGGCTGGAAACACCATATATTTT.

This clone was counted a single time. The chain carries TRBV2 and TRBJ2-2; D possibly corresponds to TRBD1 (5 bases). The CDR3 runs to 12 residues. The V gene lost 4 bases and the J gene lost 6 bases, with 6 bases spanning the gap. CDR1 SNHLY and CDR2 FYNNEI come from the germline V gene. The CDR3 bases are TGTGCCAGCAGTGCAGGGTCCGGGGAGCTGTTTTTT. Amino acid sequence: CASSAGSGELFF.

This clone was seen more than once but under ten times. The chain recombines TRBV18 with TRBJ2-1, with D unclear. Deletions cut 1 base from V and 0 bases from J, with 7 bases between. Germline V gene lookup returns CDR1 KGHSH and CDR2 LQKENI. The CDR3 length is 15 residues. The DNA of the CDR3 is TGTGCCAGCTCACCACGGCGAGGCTCCTACAATGAGCAGTTCTTC. It specifies CASSPRRGSYNEQFF.

The V gene is TRBV21-1, the J gene TRBJ1-5; the listed D gene, TRBD1, was not tested against the DNA. TRBV21-1 is described as a pseudogene. The CDR3 runs 16 residues. In nucleotides, the CDR3 is TGTGCCAGCAGCAAATTTAAGGGGGAGAGCAATCAGCCCCAGCATTTT. Translated, it gives CASSKFKGESNQPQHF.

V gene TRBV4-1 combines with J gene TRBJ1-4, with 8 bases identical to TRBD1. The length of the CDR3 is 15 residues. Germline values: CDR1 MGHRA, CDR2 YSYEKL. J was trimmed by 7 bases and V by 0 bases; bases with no gene match: 4. CDR3 bases: TGCGCCAGCAGCCAAGAAGGGACAGGAGCTGAAAAACTGTTTTTT. This codes for CASSQEGTGAEKLFF.

The rearrangement uses TRBV5-1 and TRBJ2-1; 8 positions match TRBD2. CDR1 is SGHRS and CDR2 is YFSETQ in the germline V gene. The J segment lost 8 bases and the V segment lost 1 base, leaving 11 bases of the junction unmatched. The CDR3 totals 16 residues. The CDR3: CASSLPHSGTQDEQFF. CDR3 nucleotides: TGCGCCAGCAGCTTGCCCCATAGCGGGACCCAAGATGAGCAGTTCTTC.

V is TRBV6-5 and J is TRBJ2-3; 10 bases fit TRBD1. Germline CDR1 MNHEY, CDR2 SVGAGI. J lost 3 bases, V lost 5 bases, and 5 bases had no gene match. The CDR3 sequence is 15 residues long. The chain's CDR3 is CASSVRTGGTDTQYF. The CDR3 DNA reads as TGTGCCAGCAGTGTTCGGACAGGGGGTACAGATACGCAGTATTTT.

The chain links TRBV25-1 to TRBJ2-7; TRBD2 agrees at 8 bases. This CDR3 region has 14 residues. After removal of 9 bases from V and 6 bases from J, the junction contained 13 bases not matched to a gene. Germline V gives CDR1 MGHDK, CDR2 SYGVNS. The CDR3 DNA reads TGTGCCAGTTCAGGGCTAGCGGGTATGTCCGAGCAGTACTTC. This codes for CASSGLAGMSEQYF.

J is TRBJ2-4 and V is TRBV10-3, with D perhaps matching TRBD2 (5 bases). V was pared by 0 bases and J by 4 bases, with 10 bases between. Germline V CDR1 and CDR2: ENHRY, SYGVKD. This CDR3 region has 15 residues. CDR3 bases: TGTGCCATCAGTGAGTCGTGGGCGGGTAAAAACATTCAGTACTTC. Translated, it gives CAISESWAGKNIQYF.

The chain uses TRBV28 and TRBJ1-2; 8 nucleotides line up with TRBD1. Losses at the gene ends were 7 bases for V and 7 bases for J; bases not matched to a gene: 5. There are 12 residues in the CDR3. CDR1 is MDHEN, CDR2 SYDVKM, per germline. The CDR3 DNA sequence: TGTGCCAGCACTTCACAGGGGGGTGGCTACACCTTC. Its translation: CASTSQGGGYTF.

The chain carries TRBV18 and TRBJ2-1; the D gene is possibly TRBD1 (5 bases). Trimming took off 1 base at V and 8 bases at J, with 18 bases between the two ends. Germline loops: CDR1 KGHSH, CDR2 LQKENI. The CDR3 is made up of 16 amino acids. CDR3 DNA: TGTGCCAGCTCACCACAGGTGGACAAAGCCGGTCATGAGCAGTTCTTC. It codes for CASSPQVDKAGHEQFF.

The chain joins TRBV7-3 to TRBJ1-2; D not certain. The CDR3 consists of 14 residues. Germline CDR1 reads SGHTA; CDR2 reads FQGTGA. Trimming stripped 5 bases from V and 8 bases from J, with 18 bases between. The CDR3 DNA follows: TGTGCCAGCAGCCCTTTGTCTGCGGGATACGGCTACACCTTC. Translated: CASSPLSAGYGYTF.